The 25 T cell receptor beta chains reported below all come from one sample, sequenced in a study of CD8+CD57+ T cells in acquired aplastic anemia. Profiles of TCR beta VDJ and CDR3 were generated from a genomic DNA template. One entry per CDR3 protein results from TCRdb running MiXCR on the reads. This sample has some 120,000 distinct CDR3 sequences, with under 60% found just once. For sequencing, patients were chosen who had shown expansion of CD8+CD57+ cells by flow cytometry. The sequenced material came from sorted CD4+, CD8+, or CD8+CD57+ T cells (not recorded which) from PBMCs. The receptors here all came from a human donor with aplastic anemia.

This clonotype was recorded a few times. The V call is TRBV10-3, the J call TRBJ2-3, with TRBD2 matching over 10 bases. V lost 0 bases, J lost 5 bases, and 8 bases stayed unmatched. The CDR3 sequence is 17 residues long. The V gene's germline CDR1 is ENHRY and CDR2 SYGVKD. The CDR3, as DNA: TGTGCCATCAGTGAGTCTATGCTAGCGGGAGTCTTAGATACGCAGTATTTT. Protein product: CAISESMLAGVLDTQYF.

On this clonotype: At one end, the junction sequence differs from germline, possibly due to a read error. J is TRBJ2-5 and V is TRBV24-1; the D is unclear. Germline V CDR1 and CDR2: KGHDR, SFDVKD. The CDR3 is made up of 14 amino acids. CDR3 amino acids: CAISEPGSQETQYF. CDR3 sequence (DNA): TGTGCCATCAGTGAGCCGGGCAGCCAAGAGACCCAGTACTTC.

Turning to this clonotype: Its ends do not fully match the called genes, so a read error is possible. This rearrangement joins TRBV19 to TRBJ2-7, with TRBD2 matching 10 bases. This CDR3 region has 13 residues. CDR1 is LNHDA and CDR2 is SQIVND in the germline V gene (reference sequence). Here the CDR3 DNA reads TGTGCCATTAGTCGGACTAGCGGTGGTGAGCAGTACTTC. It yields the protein CAISRTSGGEQYF.

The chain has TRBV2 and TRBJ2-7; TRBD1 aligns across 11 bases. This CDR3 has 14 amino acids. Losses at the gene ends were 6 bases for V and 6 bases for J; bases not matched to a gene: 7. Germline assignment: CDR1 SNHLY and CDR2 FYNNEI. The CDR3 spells CASRRGQGDGEQYF. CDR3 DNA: TGTGCCAGCAGGAGGGGACAGGGGGATGGCGAGCAGTACTTC.

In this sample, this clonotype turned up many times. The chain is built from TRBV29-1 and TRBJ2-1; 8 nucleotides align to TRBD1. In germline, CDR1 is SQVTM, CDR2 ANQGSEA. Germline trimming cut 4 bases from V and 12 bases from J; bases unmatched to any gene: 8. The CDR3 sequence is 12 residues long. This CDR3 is CSVVARGLGQFF. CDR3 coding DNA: TGCAGCGTTGTAGCCAGGGGGCTAGGGCAGTTCTTC.

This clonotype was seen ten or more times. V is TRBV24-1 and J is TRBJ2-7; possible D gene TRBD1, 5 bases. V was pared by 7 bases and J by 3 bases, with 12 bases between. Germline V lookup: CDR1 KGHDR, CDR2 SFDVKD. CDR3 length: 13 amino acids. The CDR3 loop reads CATSRARDYEQYF. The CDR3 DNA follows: TGTGCCACCAGCCGGGCCAGGGACTACGAGCAGTACTTC.

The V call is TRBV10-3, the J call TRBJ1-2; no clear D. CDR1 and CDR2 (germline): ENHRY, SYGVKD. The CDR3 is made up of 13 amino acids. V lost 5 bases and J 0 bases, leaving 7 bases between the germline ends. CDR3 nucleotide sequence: TGTGCCATCAGTCCTGACCCTAACTATGGCTACACCTTC. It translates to CAISPDPNYGYTF.

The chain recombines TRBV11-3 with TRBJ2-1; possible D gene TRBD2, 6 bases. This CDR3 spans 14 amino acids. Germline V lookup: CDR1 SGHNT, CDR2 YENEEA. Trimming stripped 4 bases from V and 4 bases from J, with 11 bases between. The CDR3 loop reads CASSSSSAYNEQFF. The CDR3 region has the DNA TGTGCCAGCAGCTCCTCTAGCGCGTACAATGAGCAGTTCTTC.

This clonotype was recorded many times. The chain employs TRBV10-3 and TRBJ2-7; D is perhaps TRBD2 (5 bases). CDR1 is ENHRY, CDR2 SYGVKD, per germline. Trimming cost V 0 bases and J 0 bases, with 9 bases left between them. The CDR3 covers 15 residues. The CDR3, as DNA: TGTGCCATCAGTGAGTCGGACTCGAGCTCCTACGAGCAGTACTTC. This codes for CAISESDSSSYEQYF.

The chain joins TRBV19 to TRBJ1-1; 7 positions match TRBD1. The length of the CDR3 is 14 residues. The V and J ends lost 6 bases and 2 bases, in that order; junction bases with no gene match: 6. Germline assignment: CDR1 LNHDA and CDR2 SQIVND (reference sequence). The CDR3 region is CASRSGTVNTEAFF. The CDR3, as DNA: TGTGCCAGTAGGTCCGGGACAGTCAACACTGAAGCTTTCTTT.

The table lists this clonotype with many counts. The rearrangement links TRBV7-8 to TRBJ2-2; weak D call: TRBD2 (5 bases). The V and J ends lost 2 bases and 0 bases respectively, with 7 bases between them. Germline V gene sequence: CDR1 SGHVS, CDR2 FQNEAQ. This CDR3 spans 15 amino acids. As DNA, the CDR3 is TGTGCCAGCAGCTTATACGGGGCGAACACCGGGGAGCTGTTTTTT. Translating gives CASSLYGANTGELFF.

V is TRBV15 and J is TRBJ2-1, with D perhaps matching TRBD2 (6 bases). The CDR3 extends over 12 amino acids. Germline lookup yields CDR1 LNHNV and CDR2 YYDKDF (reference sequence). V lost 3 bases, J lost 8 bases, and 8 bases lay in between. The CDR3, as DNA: TGTGCCACCAGCAGGGGGGGAGATGAGCAGTTCTTC. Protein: CATSRGGDEQFF.

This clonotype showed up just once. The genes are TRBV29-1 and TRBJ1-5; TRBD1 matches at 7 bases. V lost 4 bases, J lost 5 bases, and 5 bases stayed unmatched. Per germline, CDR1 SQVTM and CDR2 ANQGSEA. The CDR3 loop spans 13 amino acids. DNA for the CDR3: TGCAGCGTTGCCAGGGGGGGCGATCAGCCCCAGCATTTT. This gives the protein CSVARGGDQPQHF.

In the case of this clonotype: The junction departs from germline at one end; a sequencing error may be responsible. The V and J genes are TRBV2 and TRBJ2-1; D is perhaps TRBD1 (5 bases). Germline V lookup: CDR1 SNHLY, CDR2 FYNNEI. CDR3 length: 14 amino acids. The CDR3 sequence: CASRGQGTYNKQFF. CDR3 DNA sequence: TGTGCCAGCAGGGGGCAGGGTACATACAATAAGCAGTTCTTC.

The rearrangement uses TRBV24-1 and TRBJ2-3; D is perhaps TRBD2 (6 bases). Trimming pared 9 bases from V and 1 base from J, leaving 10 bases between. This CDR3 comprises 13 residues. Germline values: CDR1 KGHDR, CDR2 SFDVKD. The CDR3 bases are TGTGCCACCGGCAGCGGGCGCACAGATACGCAGTATTTT. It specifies CATGSGRTDTQYF.

The CDR3 nucleotides read TGCAGCGTTGTAGAGAGCTACGAGCAGTACTTC. Its translation is CSVVESYEQYF. The chain joins TRBV29-1 to TRBJ2-7; D not certain. Trimming took 4 bases from V and 3 from J, leaving 7 bases between them. The CDR3 runs 11 residues. CDR1 SQVTM and CDR2 ANQGSEA come from the germline V gene.

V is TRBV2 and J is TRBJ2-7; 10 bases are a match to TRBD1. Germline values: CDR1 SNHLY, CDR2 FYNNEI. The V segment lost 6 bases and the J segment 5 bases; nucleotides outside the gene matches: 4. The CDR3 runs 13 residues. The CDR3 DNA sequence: TGTGCCAGCAGATCGGGACAGGGGAACGAGCAGTACTTC. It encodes CASRSGQGNEQYF.

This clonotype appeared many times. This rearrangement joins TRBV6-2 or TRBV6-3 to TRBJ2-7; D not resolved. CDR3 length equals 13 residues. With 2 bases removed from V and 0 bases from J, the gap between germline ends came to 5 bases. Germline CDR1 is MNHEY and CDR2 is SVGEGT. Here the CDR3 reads CASSYDVSYEQYF. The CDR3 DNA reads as TGTGCCAGCAGTTACGACGTCTCCTACGAGCAGTACTTC.

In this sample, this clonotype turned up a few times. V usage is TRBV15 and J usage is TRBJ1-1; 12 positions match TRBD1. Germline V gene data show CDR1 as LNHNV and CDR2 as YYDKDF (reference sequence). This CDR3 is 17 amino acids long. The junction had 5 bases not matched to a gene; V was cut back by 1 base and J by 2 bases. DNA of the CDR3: TGTGCCACCAGCAGAGGGCCGGGACAGGGGGCCAACACTGAAGCTTTCTTT. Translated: CATSRGPGQGANTEAFF.

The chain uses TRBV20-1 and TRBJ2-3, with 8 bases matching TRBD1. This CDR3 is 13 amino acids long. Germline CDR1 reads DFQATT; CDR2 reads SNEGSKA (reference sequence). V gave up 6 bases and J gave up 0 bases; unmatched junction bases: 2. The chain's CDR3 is CSADRGSTDTQYF. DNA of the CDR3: TGCAGTGCAGACAGGGGTAGCACAGATACGCAGTATTTT.

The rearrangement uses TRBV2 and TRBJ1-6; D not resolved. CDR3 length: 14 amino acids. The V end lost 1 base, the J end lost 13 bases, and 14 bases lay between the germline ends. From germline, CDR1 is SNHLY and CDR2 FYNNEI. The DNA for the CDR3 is TGTGCCAGCAGTGAAGGCAGTGGCTTTATGCCCCTCCACTTT. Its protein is CASSEGSGFMPLHF.

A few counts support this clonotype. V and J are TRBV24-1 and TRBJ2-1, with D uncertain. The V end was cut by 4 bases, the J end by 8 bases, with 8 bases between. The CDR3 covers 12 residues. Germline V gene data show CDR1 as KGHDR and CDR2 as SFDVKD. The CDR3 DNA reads TGTGCCACCAGTGACTGGGCGGATGAGCAGTTCTTC. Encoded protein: CATSDWADEQFF.

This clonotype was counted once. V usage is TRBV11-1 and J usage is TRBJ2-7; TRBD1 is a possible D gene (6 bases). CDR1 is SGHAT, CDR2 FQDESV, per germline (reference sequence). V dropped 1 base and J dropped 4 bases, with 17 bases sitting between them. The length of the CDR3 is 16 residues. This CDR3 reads CASSLGGTRANYEQYF. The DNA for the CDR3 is TGTGCCAGCAGCTTAGGGGGGACAAGGGCTAATTACGAGCAGTACTTC. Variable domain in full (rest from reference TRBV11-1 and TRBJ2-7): EAEVAQSPRYKITEKSQAVAFWCDPISGHATLYWYRQILGQGPELLVQFQDESVVDDSQLPKDRFSAERLKGVDSTLKIQPAELGDSAMYLCASSLGGTRANYEQYFGPGTRLTVT.

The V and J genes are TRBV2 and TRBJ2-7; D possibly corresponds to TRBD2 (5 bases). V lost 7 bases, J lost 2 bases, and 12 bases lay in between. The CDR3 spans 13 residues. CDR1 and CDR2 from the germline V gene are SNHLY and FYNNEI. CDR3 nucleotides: TGTGCCAGCAATGCGGGCAGTCCCTACGAGCAGTACTTC. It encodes CASNAGSPYEQYF.

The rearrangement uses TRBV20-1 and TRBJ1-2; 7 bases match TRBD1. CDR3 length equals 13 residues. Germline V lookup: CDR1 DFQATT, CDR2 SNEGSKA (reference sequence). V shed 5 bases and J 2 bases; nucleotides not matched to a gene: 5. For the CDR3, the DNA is TGCAGTGCTGATACAGGGGCAAACTATGGCTACACCTTC. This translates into CSADTGANYGYTF.